The present T cell receptor (beta chain) was sequenced within a study of CD8 T cells in Susac syndrome. Regarding the study as a whole: The number of individuals included in the study's TCR sequencing and HLA analysis was acknowledged as relatively small.

After extraction with the RNeasy kit, about 0.45 to 1 ug of the RNA was reverse transcribed using random hexamers. Multiplex immunoSEQ PCR targeted 54 Vbeta and 13 Jbeta TCR beta segments. TCRdb processed the immunoSEQ multiplex PCR reads anew with MiXCR; each CDR3 protein has one entry. Of over 150,000 distinct CDR3 sequences listed, roughly 94% are singletons. As for this clonotype: Its antigen is still unknown.

Germline CDR1 reads DFQATT; CDR2 reads SNEGSKA (reference sequence). Trimming removed 0 bases from V and 8 bases from J, with 16 bases in between. CDR3 length: 15 residues. The sequencing input was CD4+ T cells from PBMCs. The TCR sequence derives from a human donor with Susac syndrome. The chain is built from TRBV20-1 and TRBJ1-4; perhaps TRBD1 as D (5 bases). Here the CDR3 reads CSAREAGSLLEKLFF. CDR3 nucleotide sequence: TGCAGTGCTAGAGAGGCAGGGAGTTTACTAGAAAAACTGTTTTTT.